The 24 T cell receptor beta chains listed next were all sequenced from one sample in a study of Graves' ophthalmopathy and Graves' hyperthyroidism. Investigators amplified TCR beta CDR3 regions from RNA transcripts. Second-round multiplex PCR followed a first-round RT-PCR using HTBI primers. TCRdb independently ran MiXCR on the multiplex PCR reads; one entry per CDR3 protein. In the table there are under 800,000 distinct CDR3 sequences, about a fifth of which are singletons. Sequencing used peripheral blood. All receptors derive from a woman aged 18-29 years with stable Graves' hyperthyroidism. Some clones in this sample may be carry-over from other donors' samples.

This clonotype appeared many times. The CDR3 DNA is TGTGCCAGCGAGGGGACAGGGGGATTTAGCAATCAGCCCCAGCATTTT. It encodes CASEGTGGFSNQPQHF. The chain joins TRBV28 to TRBJ1-5, with TRBD1 identical over 11 bases. Germline-derived CDR1 and CDR2 are MDHEN and SYDVKM. The CDR3 loop spans 16 amino acids. V shed 8 bases and J 0 bases; nucleotides not matched to a gene: 6.

This clonotype has more than one count but fewer than ten. The genes are TRBV30 and TRBJ1-1; D is undetermined. Germline V lookup: CDR1 GTSNPN, CDR2 SVGIG (reference sequence). The CDR3 length is 13 residues. Trimming removed 8 bases at V and 0 bases at J, with 13 bases between. The CDR3: CAHSGQLNTEAFF. The DNA for the CDR3 is TGTGCCCACAGCGGGCAGCTGAACACTGAAGCTTTCTTT.

The V and J genes are TRBV3-1 and TRBJ1-5; D is uncertain. Germline CDR1 reads LGHDT; CDR2 reads YNNKEL (reference sequence). This CDR3 spans 15 amino acids. V dropped 0 bases and J dropped 0 bases, with 6 bases sitting between them. DNA of the CDR3: TGTGCCAGCAGCCAAGAAGGAATTAGCAATCAGCCCCAGCATTTT. This codes for CASSQEGISNQPQHF.

On this clonotype: A read error is possible here, since a much larger clone lies one base away. The J gene is TRBJ1-3, the V gene TRBV12-3 or TRBV12-4; no firm D call. The V and J ends lost 8 bases and 3 bases respectively, with 14 bases between them. There are 14 residues in the CDR3. The CDR3 is CASLARGIGNTIYF. In DNA, the CDR3 is TGTGCCAGCCTTGCTCGGGGAATTGGAAACACCATATATTTT.

This clonotype has a count of ten or more. The chain has TRBV28 and TRBJ2-5; perhaps D is TRBD1 or TRBD2 (6 bases each). The CDR3 is 15 residues long. V lost 8 bases to trimming and J lost 1 base, with 17 bases between them. Germline V gene data show CDR1 as MDHEN and CDR2 as SYDVKM. The CDR3 loop reads CASPPPGARQETQYF. The CDR3 DNA follows: TGTGCCAGCCCCCCCCCGGGGGCGCGCCAAGAGACCCAGTACTTC.

The chain links TRBV6-1 to TRBJ1-2, with 7 bases fitting TRBD1. The CDR3 runs 14 residues. CDR1 MNHNS and CDR2 SASEGT come from the germline V gene. The V gene end was trimmed by 4 bases and the J gene end by 0 bases; junction bases not matched to a gene: 2. The CDR3 sequence: CASSGQGSNYGYTF. CDR3 coding DNA: TGTGCCAGCAGTGGACAGGGTTCTAACTATGGCTACACCTTC.

This clonotype has a count of ten or more. The rearrangement uses TRBV12-3 or TRBV12-4 and TRBJ1-5, with 7 positions matching TRBD1. The CDR3 is 14 amino acids. V shed 5 bases, J shed 4 bases, and the junction held 5 bases outside the gene matches. CDR3 sequence (DNA): TGTGCCAGCAGTATCCGGGACAGAAATCAGCCCCAGCATTTT. Amino acids: CASSIRDRNQPQHF.

The chain couples TRBV20-1 to TRBJ2-7; 8 nucleotides agree with TRBD1. The CDR3 spans 14 residues. CDR1 DFQATT and CDR2 SNEGSKA come from the germline V gene (reference sequence). V shed 4 bases and J 5 bases; nucleotides not matched to a gene: 10. The CDR3 reads CSAIRQGRGDEQYF. CDR3 nucleotides: TGCAGTGCTATCAGACAGGGGAGAGGGGACGAGCAGTACTTC.

This clonotype was observed a few times. The chain recombines TRBV28 with TRBJ1-5, with 8 bases aligning to TRBD1. V dropped 6 bases and J dropped 5; count of bases not matched to a gene: 6. The CDR3 is 14 amino acids. The germline V gene encodes CDR1 MDHEN and CDR2 SYDVKM. CDR3 in amino acids: CASSLGQVDQPQHF. The CDR3 DNA reads TGTGCCAGCAGCCTGGGACAGGTCGATCAGCCCCAGCATTTT.

The sample holds many counts of this clonotype. Here the CDR3 DNA reads TGTGCCAGCAGTAACAGGGGGTTAGCCAAAAACATTCAGTACTTC. It codes for CASSNRGLAKNIQYF. The gene calls are TRBV28 and TRBJ2-4, with 8 positions matching TRBD1. The germline gives CDR1 MDHEN, CDR2 SYDVKM. The CDR3 covers 15 residues. Unmatched junction bases numbered 3, after V lost 5 bases and J lost 0 bases.

The chain has TRBV6-5 and TRBJ1-2; D is possibly TRBD1 (6 bases). From germline, CDR1 is MNHEY and CDR2 SVGAGI. V was clipped by 4 bases and J by 5 bases, with 14 bases between them. The CDR3 spans 14 residues. CDR3 in DNA: TGTGCCAGCAGTTCCCCCGGGACACGATATGGCTACACCTTC. It codes for CASSSPGTRYGYTF.

The V call is TRBV3-1, the J call TRBJ2-5; D possibly corresponds to TRBD1 (6 bases). V was pared by 0 bases and J by 2 bases, with 16 bases between. The length of the CDR3 is 17 residues. CDR1 LGHDT and CDR2 YNNKEL come from the germline V gene (reference sequence). CDR3 amino acids: CASSQDYPTGTQETQYF. The CDR3 DNA follows: TGTGCCAGCAGCCAAGATTACCCCACAGGGACACAAGAGACCCAGTACTTC.

This chain joins TRBV6-1 and TRBJ1-1; no clear D. Germline CDR1 and CDR2: MNHNS and SASEGT. This CDR3 comprises 17 residues. The germline V and J ends were trimmed by 6 bases and 0 bases, with 20 bases remaining between them. DNA of the CDR3: TGTGCCAGCAGCATAGGATGGGCAGGCTTCATGAACACTGAAGCTTTCTTT. This translates into CASSIGWAGFMNTEAFF.

This clonotype showed up many times. The V call is TRBV2, the J call TRBJ2-2; TRBD1 is a possible D gene (5 bases). Germline-derived CDR1 and CDR2 are SNHLY and FYNNEI. The CDR3 runs 17 residues. V lost 4 bases and J 0 bases, leaving 15 bases between the germline ends. The CDR3 loop is CASSGPKTDPNTGELFF. Here the CDR3 DNA reads TGTGCCAGCAGTGGACCTAAGACAGACCCGAACACCGGGGAGCTGTTTTTT.

Concerning this clonotype: A read error may account for a junction end that differs from germline. The chain employs TRBV6-1 and TRBJ2-1; D ambiguous. The CDR3 has 16 amino acids. The germline V gene encodes CDR1 MNHNS and CDR2 SASEGT. CDR3 protein: CASSEAGWYSYDEQFF. CDR3 nucleotide sequence: TGTGCCAGCAGTGAAGCGGGCTGGTATTCCTACGATGAGCAGTTCTTC.

This clonotype was seen ten or more times. The chain carries TRBV7-9 and TRBJ1-1; 7 bases are shared with TRBD1. Germline V gene lookup returns CDR1 SEHNR and CDR2 FQNEAQ (reference sequence). This CDR3 is 15 amino acids long. J lost 0 bases, V lost 5 bases, and 6 bases had no gene match. Here the CDR3 reads CASSATGSMNTEAFF. The DNA of the CDR3 is TGTGCCAGCAGCGCGACAGGGTCCATGAACACTGAAGCTTTCTTT.

In nucleotides, the CDR3 is TGTGCCAGCAGTATCCTAGCCAACCCCGGGGAGCTGTTTTTT. Its translation: CASSILANPGELFF. This sequence joins TRBV2 and TRBJ2-2, with D perhaps TRBD2 (5 bases). Trimming took off 5 bases at V and 6 bases at J, with 13 bases between the two ends. The CDR3 extends over 14 amino acids. Germline CDR1 is SNHLY and CDR2 is FYNNEI.

The chain links TRBV7-3 to TRBJ2-2; 8 bases fit TRBD1. Germline V gene lookup returns CDR1 SGHTA and CDR2 FQGTGA. J lost 6 bases, V lost 5 bases, and 5 bases had no gene match. This CDR3 contains 14 residues. The CDR3 region has the DNA TGTGCCAGCAGCCGGGGACAGGTGGCCGGGGAGCTGTTTTTT. This sequence encodes CASSRGQVAGELFF.

This clonotype was seen ten or more times. A read error may explain this, as a much larger clone is one base away. The CDR3: CASSPPGTGQETQYF. Here the CDR3 DNA reads TGTGCCAGCAGCCCCCCAGGGACAGGTCAAGAGACCCAGTACTTC. This chain links TRBV7-2 with TRBJ2-5; 8 bases are a match to TRBD1. V dropped 5 bases and J dropped 2; count of bases not matched to a gene: 7. CDR1 is SGHTA, CDR2 FQGNSA, per germline. The CDR3 is 15 residues long.

The chain is built from TRBV6-5 and TRBJ1-2; D is possibly TRBD1 (5 bases). The CDR3 is 15 amino acids. Germline V gene sequence: CDR1 MNHEY, CDR2 SVGAGI. The V gene lost 5 bases and the J gene lost 0 bases, with 13 bases spanning the gap. This CDR3 reads CASSTSRDSNYGYTF. The CDR3 DNA sequence: TGTGCCAGCAGTACTTCCAGGGATTCTAACTATGGCTACACCTTC.

This clonotype was seen repeatedly, ten times or more. The rearrangement links TRBV3-1 to TRBJ1-6; TRBD1 might be the D (5 bases). Per the germline V gene, CDR1 is LGHDT and CDR2 is YNNKEL (reference sequence). Trimming took 1 base from V and 9 from J, leaving 10 bases between them. This CDR3 region has 14 residues. CDR3 sequence reads: CASSQGGFSSPLHF. The CDR3 region has the DNA TGTGCCAGCAGCCAAGGGGGGTTCAGTTCACCCCTCCACTTT. Drawing the rest from reference TRBV3-1 and TRBJ1-6, the complete variable domain is DTAVSQTPKYLVTQMGNDKSIKCEQNLGHDTMYWYKQDSKKFLKIMFSYNNKELIINETVPNRFSPKSPDKAHLNLHINSLELGDSAVYFCASSQGGFSSPLHFGNGTRLTVT.

Ten or more counts support this clonotype. V gene TRBV25-1 combines with J gene TRBJ2-7; D is unresolved. Germline V lookup: CDR1 MGHDK, CDR2 SYGVNS. The CDR3 covers 14 residues. Trimming cost V 1 base and J 1 base, with 8 bases left between them. CDR3 sequence (DNA): TGTGCCAGCAGTGAATTCGGCAGATCCTACGAGCAGTACTTC. As protein: CASSEFGRSYEQYF.

This clonotype was recorded many times. V gene TRBV18 combines with J gene TRBJ1-5, with no clear D. Germline V lookup: CDR1 KGHSH, CDR2 LQKENI. This CDR3 spans 15 amino acids. Trimming stripped 2 bases from V and 0 bases from J, with 8 bases between. In nucleotides, the CDR3 is TGTGCCAGCTCACCAACACCTAATAGCAATCAGCCCCAGCATTTT. Translation gives CASSPTPNSNQPQHF.

This clonotype was detected many times. The J gene is TRBJ2-5, the V gene TRBV7-2, with TRBD2 matching over 14 bases. The germline V gene encodes CDR1 SGHTA and CDR2 FQGNSA. The CDR3 runs 16 residues. Trimming took 5 bases from V and 7 from J; bases not matched to a gene: 9. The CDR3, as DNA: TGTGCCAGCAGCCAGAGGACTAGCGGGGGGTGGAGGACCCAGTACTTC. Its translation is CASSQRTSGGWRTQYF.